This entry features one T cell receptor (beta chain) sequence. Its antigen is still unknown. Noted treatment: roughly 10-day PBMC culture with coronavirus spike peptide pools or control peptides (ViraFEST assay). Pre-COVID-19 pandemic sampling (2011-2018) yielded the unexposed donor's CD4+ T cells. An Oncomine TCR Beta short-read assay was used to sequence the DNA from cultured CD4+ T cells. Each CDR3 protein is one row after TCRdb ran MiXCR on the PCR reads. Of about 9,400 distinct CDR3 sequences listed, about 44% are singletons. The data are from a study of vaccination and CD4 T cells after COVID-19. The specimen was CD4+ T cells from blood, cultured in vitro. This sequence was found in a human donor in good health.

The CDR3 nucleotides are TGTGCCATCAGTGACCGGGACAATGAGCAGTTCTTC. Translated: CAISDRDNEQFF. This chain joins TRBV10-3 and TRBJ2-1; D remains unclear. The germline gives CDR1 ENHRY, CDR2 SYGVKD. The CDR3 has 12 amino acids. Trimming shortened V by 3 bases and J by 5 bases, and 5 bases separated the two germline ends.